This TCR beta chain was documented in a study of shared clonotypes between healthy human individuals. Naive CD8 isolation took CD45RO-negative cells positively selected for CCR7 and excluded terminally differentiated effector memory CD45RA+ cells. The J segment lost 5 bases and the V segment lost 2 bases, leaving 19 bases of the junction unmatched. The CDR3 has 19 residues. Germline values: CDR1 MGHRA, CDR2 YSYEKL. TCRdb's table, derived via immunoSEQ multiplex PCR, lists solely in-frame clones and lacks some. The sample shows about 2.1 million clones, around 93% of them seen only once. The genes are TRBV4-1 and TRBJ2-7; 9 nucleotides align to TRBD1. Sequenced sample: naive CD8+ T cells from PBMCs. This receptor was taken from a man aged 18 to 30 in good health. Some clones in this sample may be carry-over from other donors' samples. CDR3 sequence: CASSQTPHPTGTGSNEQYF. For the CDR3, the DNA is TGCGCCAGCAGCCAAACCCCTCACCCGACCGGGACAGGGAGCAACGAGCAGTACTTC.